This T cell receptor beta chain was sequenced for a study of shared clonotypes between healthy human individuals. This CDR3 has 11 amino acids. The germline gives CDR1 SQVTM, CDR2 ANQGSEA. Trimming left V 5 bases short and J 9 bases short, with 11 bases between. Every subset had its genomic DNA shared out evenly among several immunoSEQ plates. Clones were read by immunoSEQ multiplex PCR, and TCRdb kept only the in-frame ones, dropping some. The sample holds around 750,000 clones, approximately 74% seen once. Material: memory CD4+ T cells sorted from blood. The subset here: CD45RA-negative fraction. The sequence was obtained from a woman in her thirties in good health. This chain uses TRBV29-1 with TRBJ2-1; no clear D. The CDR3 DNA reads as TGCAGCGTTCCCCTGTTGGCTGAGCAGTTCTTC. Translating it yields CSVPLLAEQFF.